One sample yielded the 26 T cell receptor beta chains listed below, sequenced in a study of cytomegalovirus exposure and HLA in healthy donors. 60 Vbeta and 13 Jbeta primers were used in PCR. Only in-frame clones appear in the TCRdb table, and some are missing; sequencing was by immunoSEQ multiplex PCR. Here the sample spans some 170,000 clones, approximately 72% being singletons. Source material: PBMCs. Receptors were obtained from a human donor in good health.

J is TRBJ1-3 and V is TRBV19; D not resolved. Per germline, CDR1 LNHDA and CDR2 SQIVND (reference sequence). Trimming stripped 6 bases from V and 4 bases from J, with 16 bases between. This CDR3 comprises 15 residues. The CDR3 nucleotides read TGTGCCAGTAGAACCTCGAGGGCTTTGGGAAACACCATATATTTT. Protein product: CASRTSRALGNTIYF.

The table lists this clone with a few counts. Mismatch with germline at one junction end may stem from a read error. The genes are TRBV7-9 and TRBJ1-2; maybe TRBD1 (5 bases). Germline CDR1 SEHNR, CDR2 FQNEAQ (reference sequence). The CDR3 runs to 13 residues. CDR3 nucleotide sequence: TGTTCCAGCAGCTTACCACAGGCGGATGGCTACACCTTC. Amino acids: CSSSLPQADGYTF.

The J gene is TRBJ1-6, the V gene TRBV27; 8 positions agree with TRBD1. In germline, CDR1 is MNHEY, CDR2 SMNVEV (reference sequence). The CDR3 is made up of 16 amino acids. V lost 1 base, J lost 5 bases, and 4 bases stayed unmatched. CDR3 sequence (DNA): TGTGCCAGCAGTTTATACAGGACAGGGAATAATTCACCCCTCCACTTT. Amino acids: CASSLYRTGNNSPLHF.

The rearrangement uses TRBV19 and TRBJ2-2; 8 nucleotides line up with TRBD2. Germline V gene sequence: CDR1 LNHDA, CDR2 SQIVND (reference sequence). The CDR3 is made up of 18 amino acids. J was trimmed by 1 base and V by 1 base; bases with no gene match: 8. CDR3 bases: TGTGCCAGTAGTATAGCGTTCGGGCTAGCGGGGAACACCGGGGAGCTGTTTTTT. Its protein is CASSIAFGLAGNTGELFF.

This clone was seen more than once but under ten times. CDR3 loop: CASSDSKRDWWPEAFF. For the CDR3, the DNA is TGTGCCAGCAGTGACTCGAAGCGGGACTGGTGGCCTGAAGCTTTCTTT. The J gene is TRBJ1-1, the V gene TRBV6-4, with D possibly matching TRBD1 (5 bases). This CDR3 has 16 residues. The V gene's germline CDR1 is MRHNA and CDR2 SNTAGT. Trimming shortened V by 0 bases and J by 6 bases, and 17 bases separated the two germline ends.

V gene TRBV4-1 combines with J gene TRBJ1-2; D not certain. The V end lost 5 bases, the J end lost 2 bases, and 12 bases lay between the germline ends. This CDR3 spans 14 amino acids. The germline V gene has CDR1 MGHRA and CDR2 YSYEKL. The CDR3 DNA is TGCGCCAGCAGCTTCGGACGGGAGAACTATGGCTACACCTTC. Translation gives CASSFGRENYGYTF.

The chain couples TRBV30 to TRBJ2-7; tentative D call: TRBD2 (5 bases). This CDR3 spans 14 amino acids. Trimming took off 0 bases at V and 2 bases at J, with 11 bases between the two ends. CDR1 is GTSNPN, CDR2 SVGIG, per germline (reference sequence). Written as DNA, the CDR3 is TGTGCCTGGAGTGTCCTTGCGGGCGCCTACGAGCAGTACTTC. This encodes CAWSVLAGAYEQYF.

This clone was observed a few times. The rearrangement uses TRBV23-1 and TRBJ2-5, with D tentatively TRBD1 (5 bases). The J call is doubtful: the DNA matches TRBJ2-7 better. TRBV23-1 is filed as an ORF, its function uncertain. The CDR3 contains 16 residues. DNA of the CDR3: TGCGCCAGCAGTCAACCAGGGATCCCGGCTACCTACGAGCAGTACTTC. It encodes CASSQPGIPATYEQYF.

CDR3 sequence (DNA): TGTGCCAGCAGCCCCCAAGGAGGACCGACCTACAATGAGCAGTTCTTC. This translates into CASSPQGGPTYNEQFF. V usage is TRBV7-9 and J usage is TRBJ2-1; perhaps TRBD2 as D (5 bases). The V end was cut by 5 bases, the J end by 2 bases, with 16 bases between. Germline V lookup: CDR1 SEHNR, CDR2 FQNEAQ (reference sequence). The CDR3 has 16 residues.

V gene TRBV19 combines with J gene TRBJ2-1; tentatively, D is TRBD2 (5 bases). Trimming took 6 bases from V and 0 from J, leaving 12 bases between them. This CDR3 region has 15 residues. CDR1 LNHDA and CDR2 SQIVND come from the germline V gene (reference sequence). The CDR3 DNA is TGTGCCAGTAGCCCTTGGCGGGTCTCCTACAATGAGCAGTTCTTC. This sequence encodes CASSPWRVSYNEQFF.

This clone was seen a handful of times. This chain uses TRBV7-2 with TRBJ1-1; no firm D call. Germline CDR1 SGHTA, CDR2 FQGNSA. V shed 6 bases and J shed 2 bases, with 10 bases lying between them. The CDR3 is made up of 13 amino acids. The CDR3 loop reads CASRHGGNTEAFF. In DNA form, the CDR3 reads TGTGCCAGCAGACACGGAGGAAACACTGAAGCTTTCTTT.

The chain carries TRBV5-1 and TRBJ1-1, with TRBD1 matching 8 bases. J was trimmed by 0 bases and V by 4 bases; bases with no gene match: 8. The CDR3 has 16 residues. Germline CDR1 reads SGHRS; CDR2 reads YFSETQ. The CDR3 region is CASSPGQELMNTEAFF. CDR3 DNA sequence: TGCGCCAGCAGCCCGGGACAGGAACTAATGAACACTGAAGCTTTCTTT.

The CDR3 DNA follows: TGTGCCAGCAGCTTGGCCGGGACAGGGGGCGTAGATACGCAGTATTTT. Encoded protein: CASSLAGTGGVDTQYF. The chain uses TRBV5-4 and TRBJ2-3; 12 bases align to TRBD1. The CDR3 consists of 16 residues. Germline-derived CDR1 and CDR2 are SGHNT and YYREEE (reference sequence). Trimming removed 0 bases from V and 5 bases from J; junction bases left unmatched: 4.

The gene calls are TRBV5-4 and TRBJ1-1; D gene unclear. Germline V gene data show CDR1 as SGHNT and CDR2 as YYREEE (reference sequence). The CDR3 covers 13 residues. Trimming took off 1 base at V and 2 bases at J, with 6 bases between the two ends. The CDR3 here is CASSLRGNTEAFF. CDR3 bases: TGTGCCAGCAGCTTGCGGGGAAACACTGAAGCTTTCTTT.

A single count supports this clone. This rearrangement joins TRBV11-2 to TRBJ2-1; a weak D match, TRBD2 (6 bases). This CDR3 contains 12 residues. The V gene's germline CDR1 is SGHAT and CDR2 FQNNGV. V dropped 1 base and J dropped 15 bases, with 13 bases sitting between them. The CDR3 coding sequence is TGTGCCAGCAGCTTAGGCGGGACTCGATCGTTCTTC. It is translated as CASSLGGTRSFF.

CDR3 sequence: CASSQTGTGSYGYTF. The CDR3 nucleotides are TGCGCCAGCAGCCAGACCGGGACAGGCTCTTATGGCTACACCTTC. The rearrangement uses TRBV4-1 and TRBJ1-2, with TRBD1 matching over 8 bases. CDR1 and CDR2 from the germline V gene are MGHRA and YSYEKL. Losses at the gene ends were 3 bases for V and 5 bases for J; bases not matched to a gene: 8. This CDR3 comprises 15 residues.

Comment on this clone: The same CDR3 also results from other DNA sequences found in this sample. The chain recombines TRBV27 with TRBJ1-2; possible D gene TRBD1, 6 bases. The ends were cut back, 2 bases at V and 2 bases at J, with 9 bases in the middle. Germline CDR1 MNHEY, CDR2 SMNVEV (reference sequence). The CDR3 contains 14 residues. The CDR3: CASSLGTGNYGYTF. DNA for the CDR3: TGTGCCAGCAGTTTAGGAACAGGGAACTATGGCTACACCTTC.

Regarding this clone: Mismatch with germline at one junction end may stem from a read error. V and J are TRBV7-9 and TRBJ1-5, with 7 bases matching TRBD1. The CDR3 extends over 14 amino acids. The germline V gene has CDR1 SEHNR and CDR2 FQNEAQ (reference sequence). CDR3 loop: CSSSLGTGVQPQHF. The CDR3 nucleotides are TGTTCCAGCAGCTTAGGCACAGGGGTTCAGCCCCAGCATTTT.

The chain employs TRBV6-5 and TRBJ1-1; maybe TRBD1 (5 bases). This CDR3 spans 14 amino acids. V gave up 0 bases and J gave up 5 bases, with 10 bases separating them. CDR1 is MNHEY, CDR2 SVGAGI, per germline. The CDR3 region has the DNA TGTGCCAGCAGTTACTCACAGGTGGGAACTGAAGCTTTCTTT. This encodes CASSYSQVGTEAFF.

This chain joins TRBV10-3 and TRBJ2-7; D may be TRBD1 (6 bases). The germline gives CDR1 ENHRY, CDR2 SYGVKD. The CDR3 covers 15 residues. The ends were cut back, 5 bases at V and 2 bases at J, with 16 bases in the middle. CDR3 sequence: CAISNSDTGTYEQYF. The CDR3 DNA is TGTGCCATCAGTAATAGCGACACAGGGACCTACGAGCAGTACTTC.

The gene calls are TRBV7-2 and TRBJ2-1; D uncertain. Looked up from germline, CDR1 is SGHTA and CDR2 is FQGNSA. CDR3 length: 13 residues. V was clipped by 1 base and J by 5 bases, with 6 bases between them. For the CDR3, the DNA is TGTGCCAGCAGCTTAGTAGCAGACAATGAGCAGTTCTTC. This sequence encodes CASSLVADNEQFF.

J is TRBJ2-5 and V is TRBV30, with D possibly matching TRBD1 (6 bases). The CDR3 is 12 amino acids. Trimming cost V 8 bases and J 1 base, with 11 bases left between them. Germline V gene lookup returns CDR1 GTSNPN and CDR2 SVGIG (reference sequence). As DNA, the CDR3 is TGTGCCGGGGACATGGGCCAAGAGACCCAGTACTTC. It yields the protein CAGDMGQETQYF.

The V gene is TRBV2, the J gene TRBJ2-1; 15 bases agree with TRBD2. The germline gives CDR1 SNHLY, CDR2 FYNNEI. The CDR3 covers 14 residues. V lost 8 bases, J lost 10 bases, and 6 bases stayed unmatched. The CDR3: CASGTGLAGGEQFF. The CDR3 DNA follows: TGTGCCAGCGGCACGGGACTAGCGGGGGGCGAGCAGTTCTTC.

This clone was detected only once. The rearrangement uses TRBV27 and TRBJ1-1; 7 nucleotides agree with TRBD1. V shed 7 bases and J 4 bases; nucleotides not matched to a gene: 9. The CDR3 runs 14 residues. CDR1 is MNHEY, CDR2 SMNVEV, per germline (reference sequence). CDR3 in amino acids: CASNRQGLSTEAFF. The CDR3 DNA sequence: TGTGCCAGCAACCGACAGGGCTTGAGCACTGAAGCTTTCTTT.

The V call is TRBV7-8, the J call TRBJ1-2, with 8 bases identical to TRBD1. This CDR3 is 17 amino acids long. Germline V gene lookup returns CDR1 SGHVS and CDR2 FQNEAQ. The V and J ends lost 1 base and 6 bases, in that order; junction bases with no gene match: 13. CDR3 protein: CASSLVAGGDRGHGYTF. Here the CDR3 DNA reads TGTGCCAGCAGCTTAGTGGCAGGGGGCGATAGGGGTCATGGCTACACCTTC.

Concerning this clone itself: A read error may produce the germline difference seen at one junction end. The chain employs TRBV7-9 and TRBJ1-1; perhaps TRBD1 as D (5 bases). Germline V gene lookup returns CDR1 SEHNR and CDR2 FQNEAQ (reference sequence). The CDR3 is 13 residues long. This chain's CDR3 is CSSSPDSNTEAFF. The CDR3 DNA sequence: TGTTCCAGCAGCCCAGACAGTAACACTGAAGCTTTCTTT.